Below are 10 T cell receptor beta chains sequenced from a single sample in a study of blood T cell repertoires in COVID-19. The method was immunoSEQ multiplex PCR; TCRdb's version includes in-frame clones alone and lacks a portion of them. Here the sample spans some 120,000 clones, under 90% being singletons. The material sequenced was peripheral blood. Receptors were obtained from a man aged 55 to 70 with acute or convalescent COVID-19.

This chain uses TRBV12-5 with TRBJ1-5, with 7 positions matching TRBD1. The CDR3 totals 15 residues. CDR1 LGHNT and CDR2 FRNRAP come from the germline V gene. After removal of 7 bases from V and 1 base from J, the junction contained 7 bases not matched to a gene. CDR3 bases: TGTGCTAGTGCCCCGGGACAGAACAGCAATCAGCCCCAGCATTTT. Translation gives CASAPGQNSNQPQHF.

The chain employs TRBV5-6 and TRBJ1-1; 7 bases are shared with TRBD1. The CDR3 runs to 13 residues. V dropped 4 bases and J dropped 1; count of bases not matched to a gene: 1. Germline CDR1 and CDR2: SGHDT and YYEEEE. CDR3 sequence (DNA): TGTGCCAGCAGCCGACAGGGGAACACTGAAGCTTTCTTT. Its translation is CASSRQGNTEAFF.

The CDR3 is CASSPASGSWEQYF. The DNA for the CDR3 is TGTGCCAGCAGCCCCGCTAGCGGGAGTTGGGAGCAGTACTTC. This rearrangement joins TRBV5-4 to TRBJ2-7; TRBD2 agrees at 10 bases. Germline CDR1 reads SGHNT; CDR2 reads YYREEE (reference sequence). V shed 4 bases and J 7 bases; nucleotides not matched to a gene: 8. The length of the CDR3 is 14 residues. The full variable domain, rest sourced from reference TRBV5-4 and TRBJ2-7, is ETGVTQSPTHLIKTRGQQVTLRCSSQSGHNTVSWYQQALGQGPQFIFQYYREEENGRGNFPPRFSGLQFPNYSSELNVNALELDDSALYLCASSPASGSWEQYFGPGTRLTVT.

The CDR3 spells CASSPTREHKNIQYF. The CDR3 DNA reads as TGTGCCAGCAGCCCAACCCGGGAGCACAAAAACATTCAGTACTTC. The rearrangement joins TRBV7-9 to TRBJ2-4, with D maybe TRBD2 (6 bases). Germline V CDR1 and CDR2: SEHNR, FQNEAQ (reference sequence). Deletions cut 5 bases from V and 3 bases from J, with 14 bases between. The CDR3 totals 15 residues.

This clone has only a few counts. This chain links TRBV24-1 with TRBJ1-2; 8 positions agree with TRBD1. This CDR3 spans 14 amino acids. Unmatched junction bases numbered 2, after V lost 2 bases and J lost 4 bases. CDR1 KGHDR and CDR2 SFDVKD come from the germline V gene. The CDR3 DNA sequence: TGTGCCACCAGTGATTCAGGACAGGGCTATGGCTACACCTTC. This encodes CATSDSGQGYGYTF.

The rearrangement uses TRBV7-6 and TRBJ1-4; D possibly corresponds to TRBD1 (5 bases). The V and J ends lost 3 bases and 11 bases respectively, with 22 bases between them. Germline assignment: CDR1 SGHVS and CDR2 FNYEAQ. This CDR3 is 16 amino acids long. The CDR3, as DNA: TGTGCCAGCAGCTTTTCCTTCGGGCCCGGGTCAGGGAAACTGTTTTTT. This sequence encodes CASSFSFGPGSGKLFF.

The V and J genes are TRBV7-9 and TRBJ2-7; possible D gene TRBD2, 5 bases. V was shortened by 5 bases and J by 3 bases, with 8 bases between the two germline ends. The CDR3 has 12 residues. Per germline, CDR1 SEHNR and CDR2 FQNEAQ (reference sequence). In DNA, the CDR3 is TGTGCCAGCAGCCCGGGGAGCTACGAGCAGTACTTC. Translation: CASSPGSYEQYF.

J is TRBJ2-3 and V is TRBV7-2, with a possible D match to TRBD2 (6 bases). From germline, CDR1 is SGHTA and CDR2 FQGNSA. Trimming took off 1 base at V and 3 bases at J, with 8 bases between the two ends. The CDR3 has 14 residues. This CDR3 is CASSLDGGTDTQYF. In DNA form, the CDR3 reads TGTGCCAGCAGCTTAGACGGAGGGACAGATACGCAGTATTTT.

The V gene is TRBV9, the J gene TRBJ2-2; maybe TRBD1 (5 bases). The CDR3 length is 14 residues. Germline V CDR1 and CDR2: SGDLS, YYNGEE. The germline V and J ends were trimmed by 0 bases and 7 bases, with 10 bases remaining between them. The CDR3 DNA follows: TGTGCCAGCAGCGTAGAAGGACAAATCGGGGAGCTGTTTTTT. Translation gives CASSVEGQIGELFF.

V gene TRBV28 combines with J gene TRBJ1-4, with no clear D. The CDR3 has 13 amino acids. Trimming removed 8 bases at V and 5 bases at J, with 12 bases between. Germline loops: CDR1 MDHEN, CDR2 SYDVKM. Here the CDR3 DNA reads TGTGCCAGCTATACTCAGAGGAATGAAAAACTGTTTTTT. It codes for CASYTQRNEKLFF.